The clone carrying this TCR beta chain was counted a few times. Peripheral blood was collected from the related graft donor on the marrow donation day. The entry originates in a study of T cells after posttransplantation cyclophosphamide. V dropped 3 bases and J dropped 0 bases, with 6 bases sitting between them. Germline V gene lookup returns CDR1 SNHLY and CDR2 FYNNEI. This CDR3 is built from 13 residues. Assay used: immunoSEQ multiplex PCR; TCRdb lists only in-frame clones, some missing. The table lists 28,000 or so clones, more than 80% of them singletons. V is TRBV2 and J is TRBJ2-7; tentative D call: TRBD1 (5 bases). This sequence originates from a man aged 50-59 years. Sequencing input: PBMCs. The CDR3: CASSDRASYEQYF. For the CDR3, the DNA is TGTGCCAGCAGTGACAGGGCCTCCTACGAGCAGTACTTC.